The present entry profiles one T cell receptor (beta chain) with its context. It lacks a known antigen. No much larger clone is present one base from it, and per-base qualities are unavailable. The data stem from a study of preoperative IRX-2 immunotherapy in early breast cancer (dated by TCRdb to between 2019 and 2020). The treatment or condition label, read with the paper, signifies: preoperative locoregional IRX-2 cytokine immunotherapy. The samples were obtained from a phase Ib study in which preoperative, locoregional IRX-2 cytokine immunotherapy intended to prime immune responses was tested. The donors were early-stage breast cancer patients who were given IRX-2 prior to surgery. The CDR3 covers 14 residues, taking in both the cysteine and the phenylalanine. This entry keeps only the CDR3 DNA: 42 bases, framed from base 1. The germline V gene sets CDR1 to SGHNT and CDR2 to YENEEA. V loses 5 bases at its end and J loses 7 bases; junction bases beyond the gene matches: 10.

Libraries were prepared through the immunoSEQ multiplex PCR assay. TCRdb re-hosts the immuneACCESS table, in-frame sequences only. Its copies lack some clones; in the studies checked, an unresolved V gene accounts for under half of them, and the cause for the rest is not known. Across this sample there are around 40,000 clones, with about 72% seen only once. Over 1% of the sample is taken by the ten largest. The sequencing here drew on tumor tissue, taken after IRX-2 immunotherapy. The sequence joins TRBV11-3 to TRBJ2-7; TRBD2 fits 8 bases in the junction. This clonotype was obtained from a human donor with breast cancer. The sequenced DNA: TGTGCCAGCAGCGCCTTGGCGGGAGGCCGGGAGCAGTACTTC. The resulting protein is CASSALAGGREQYF.